This is a list of T cell receptor beta chains from one sample in a study of T cells in Graves' hyperthyroidism and ophthalmopathy. Using its own MiXCR run on the multiplex PCR reads, TCRdb lists one record per CDR3 protein. The repertoire has more than 500,000 distinct CDR3 sequences, approximately 48% of them found once; the top ten carry about two fifths. Sequencing input: peripheral blood or thyroid tissue (not recorded which). The receptors come from an adult woman with Graves' disease, either hyperthyroidism or ophthalmopathy (not recorded which). Each CDR3 is given with its conserved first and last residue. A D gene is named only where the DNA matches it firmly. Size is omitted from some rows. Given values are once, few, many or a class for expanded clones.

clone_size	d_call	v_call	j_call	cdr3_aa	cdr3_nt
few	TRBD1	TRBV18	TRBJ1-1	CASSRQGAPAEAFF	TGTGCCAGCTCAAGACAGGGGGCGCCGGCTGAAGCTTTCTTT
few	.	TRBV29-1	TRBJ1-6	CSASVGGDYNSPLHF	TGCAGCGCCTCCGTTGGTGGGGACTATAATTCACCCCTCCACTTT
.	.	TRBV15	TRBJ2-7	CATSRARQVLGEQYF	TGTGCCACCAGCAGAGCTAGGCAGGTCCTGGGAGAGCAGTACTTC
many	.	TRBV4-1	TRBJ1-5	CASSQNTHGSSNQPQHF	TGCGCCAGCAGCCAAAATACCCACGGTAGTAGCAATCAGCCCCAGCATTTT
.	TRBD1	TRBV19	TRBJ1-4	CASSITSGTGYEKLFF	TGTGCCAGTAGTATTACGTCCGGGACAGGGTATGAAAAACTGTTTTTT
.	.	TRBV10-3	TRBJ1-2	CAIRDSREGGYTF	TGTGCCATCAGGGACAGTCGAGAGGGGGGCTACACCTTC
.	TRBD1	TRBV29-1	TRBJ2-5	CSVGFRGPQETQYF	TGCAGCGTTGGTTTCAGGGGGCCCCAAGAGACCCAGTACTTC
.	TRBD1	TRBV6-5	TRBJ1-6	CASSEAQGAWSPLHF	TGTGCCAGCAGTGAGGCTCAGGGGGCATGGTCACCCCTCCACTTT
.	.	TRBV28	TRBJ1-2	CASSWRHYGYTF	TGTGCCAGCAGTTGGCGGCACTATGGCTACACCTTC
few	.	TRBV7-2	TRBJ1-1	CASSSTSNTEAFF	TGCGCCAGCAGCTCGACCTCGAACACTGAAGCTTTCTTT
.	TRBD1	TRBV6-6	TRBJ1-2	CATEQGISYTF	TGTGCCACGGAACAGGGGATATCCTACACCTTC